This TCR beta chain was sequenced in a study of molecular identifiers for immune sequencing clone quantification. Via MiXCR, TCRdb re-called the PCR reads, giving one row per CDR3 protein. The table lists about half a million distinct CDR3 sequences, around 23% of them singletons. Per germline, CDR1 SGHNT and CDR2 YYREEE (reference sequence). Trimming took 4 bases from V and 0 from J; bases not matched to a gene: 5. This CDR3 comprises 16 residues. The clonotype originates from a human donor in good health. Some libraries in this study had Jurkat cell RNA spiked in. The chain has TRBV5-4 and TRBJ2-2; TRBD1 matches at 8 bases. The specimen sequenced was naive CD8+ T cells from blood, with Jurkat cell RNA spiked in. Sample subset: FACS-sorted CD8+CD4-CCR7+CD45RA+ naive T cells. CDR3 loop: CASSTPDRANTGELFF. The CDR3 nucleotides are TGTGCCAGCAGCACACCGGACAGGGCGAACACCGGGGAGCTGTTTTTT.